The clone carrying this T cell receptor (beta chain) turned up a few times. Use of 60 Vbeta and 13 Jbeta primers characterized the PCR. Only in-frame clones appear in the TCRdb table, and some are missing; sequencing was by immunoSEQ multiplex PCR. The sample includes 100,000 to 120,000 clones, around 75% of them seen just once. This sample was included in a study of cytomegalovirus exposure and HLA in healthy donors. The CDR3 totals 19 residues. Per germline, CDR1 SQVTM and CDR2 ANQGSEA. Trimming removed 1 base from V and 7 bases from J, with 31 bases in between. The material sequenced was PBMCs. The rearrangement links TRBV29-1 to TRBJ2-5, with TRBD2 as a possible D gene (6 bases). The sequence was collected from a young man in good health and CMV-seronegative. CDR3: CSVEGVSVRLANSRGTQYF. The CDR3 nucleotides are TGCAGCGTTGAAGGGGTATCGGTACGGCTAGCGAACTCCCGTGGGACCCAGTACTTC.